These 21 T cell receptor beta chains originate from one sample sequenced in a study of PD-L1 blockade in urothelial cancer. Described time point: peripheral blood 6 weeks after treatment start. The repertoire was sequenced with immunoSEQ multiplex PCR; TCRdb's copy has only in-frame clones and lacks some. The table includes about 120,000 clones, approximately 90% detected once. Material: PBMCs, obtained around atezolizumab (anti-PD-L1) treatment. These receptors originate from a man in his 60s with urothelial cancer.

The chain employs TRBV4-3 and TRBJ1-2, with D perhaps TRBD1 (6 bases). The germline gives CDR1 LGHNA, CDR2 YSLEER. Trimming took 1 base from V and 3 from J, leaving 12 bases between them. The CDR3 runs 15 residues. The CDR3, as DNA: TGCGCCAGCAGCCAAGCCGACAGGACCCACTATGGCTACACCTTC. It yields the protein CASSQADRTHYGYTF.

This rearrangement joins TRBV28 to TRBJ1-2; tentative D call: TRBD1 (5 bases). V was trimmed by 1 base and J by 0 bases, leaving 12 bases between them. CDR3 length equals 16 residues. The germline V gene encodes CDR1 MDHEN and CDR2 SYDVKM. The CDR3 DNA reads as TGTGCCAGCAGTTTATCCGGCAGGGACTCTAACTATGGCTACACCTTC. Its translation is CASSLSGRDSNYGYTF.

The V call is TRBV7-9, the J call TRBJ1-2; D perhaps matches TRBD1 (6 bases). Germline V gene sequence: CDR1 SEHNR, CDR2 FQNEAQ (reference sequence). The CDR3 consists of 16 residues. The germline V and J ends were trimmed by 4 bases and 5 bases, with 20 bases remaining between them. The CDR3 reads CASSYGRTDSLYGYTF. In DNA form, the CDR3 reads TGTGCCAGCAGCTACGGGCGGACAGATTCGCTATATGGCTACACCTTC. Combining the CDR3 with reference TRBV7-9 and TRBJ1-2 gives the whole variable domain DTGVSQNPRHKITKRGQNVTFRCDPISEHNRLYWYRQTLGQGPEFLTYFQNEAQLEKSRLLSDRFSAERPKGSFSTLEIQRTEQGDSAMYLCASSYGRTDSLYGYTFGSGTRLTVV.

The V gene is TRBV7-6, the J gene TRBJ1-1; D is unclear. Trimming shortened V by 1 base and J by 4 bases, and 7 bases separated the two germline ends. The CDR3 runs to 13 residues. Germline-derived CDR1 and CDR2 are SGHVS and FNYEAQ. DNA for the CDR3: TGTGCCAGCAGCTTAGGCGAGGCCACTGAAGCTTTCTTT. Translating gives CASSLGEATEAFF.

This clone was counted between two and nine times. The chain uses TRBV2 and TRBJ1-2, with D perhaps matching TRBD1 (6 bases). The germline V gene encodes CDR1 SNHLY and CDR2 FYNNEI. CDR3 length: 12 amino acids. V was clipped by 4 bases and J by 9 bases, with 12 bases between them. CDR3 region: CASSGTAMSYTF. Written as DNA, the CDR3 is TGTGCCAGCAGTGGGACAGCTATGAGCTACACCTTC.

The CDR3 protein is CASSPGTGGYNEQFF. As DNA, the CDR3 is TGTGCCAGCTCACCTGGGACAGGGGGGTACAATGAGCAGTTCTTC. This chain connects TRBV18 to TRBJ2-1; 11 bases agree with TRBD1. The V segment lost 3 bases and the J segment 4 bases; nucleotides outside the gene matches: 2. The germline gives CDR1 KGHSH, CDR2 LQKENI. This CDR3 is built from 15 residues.

This chain connects TRBV7-6 to TRBJ2-1; a possible D gene is TRBD2 (6 bases). Trimming pared 5 bases from V and 7 bases from J, leaving 21 bases between. CDR3 length: 16 amino acids. Germline V lookup: CDR1 SGHVS, CDR2 FNYEAQ. CDR3 protein: CASSPYRMEGGNEQFF. Written as DNA, the CDR3 is TGTGCCAGCAGCCCCTACCGGATGGAGGGCGGAAATGAGCAGTTCTTC.

This clone was detected only a few times. The chain uses TRBV7-3 and TRBJ2-3; 9 nucleotides match TRBD2. The junction had 9 bases not matched to a gene; V was cut back by 5 bases and J by 6 bases. Per germline, CDR1 SGHTA and CDR2 FQGTGA. This CDR3 has 15 amino acids. The chain's CDR3 is CASSPMGGGADTQYF. CDR3 nucleotide sequence: TGTGCCAGCAGCCCCATGGGCGGGGGGGCCGATACGCAGTATTTT. Full variable domain (outside the CDR3, taken from reference TRBV7-3 and TRBJ2-3): GAGVSQTPSNKVTEKGKYVELRCDPISGHTALYWYRQSLGQGPEFLIYFQGTGAADDSGLPNDRFFAVRPEGSVSTLKIQRTERGDSAVYLCASSPMGGGADTQYFGPGTRLTVL.

This CDR3 reads CASSAGFRYEQYF. The CDR3 region has the DNA TGTGCCAGTAGTGCGGGGTTCCGATACGAGCAGTACTTC. This chain uses TRBV19 with TRBJ2-7; weak D call: TRBD2 (6 bases). Trimming pared 5 bases from V and 4 bases from J, leaving 12 bases between. Germline V CDR1 and CDR2: LNHDA, SQIVND (reference sequence). The CDR3 consists of 13 residues.

This sequence joins TRBV5-4 and TRBJ2-2, with 9 positions matching TRBD2. The V segment lost 4 bases and the J segment 5 bases; nucleotides outside the gene matches: 12. CDR1 SGHNT and CDR2 YYREEE come from the germline V gene (reference sequence). This CDR3 is built from 17 residues. The DNA of the CDR3 is TGTGCCAGCAGCCCCGGCGGGGGGGGCCGGGGGACCGGGGAGCTGTTTTTT. This encodes CASSPGGGGRGTGELFF.

J is TRBJ2-3 and V is TRBV18; the match to TRBD1 covers 7 bases. Germline CDR1 is KGHSH and CDR2 is LQKENI. Trimming took 5 bases from V and 2 from J; bases not matched to a gene: 4. This CDR3 has 14 amino acids. The CDR3 DNA reads TGTGCCAGCTCATTCGGACAGGACACAGATACGCAGTATTTT. Its translation is CASSFGQDTDTQYF. The entire variable domain, with the rest obtained from reference TRBV18 and TRBJ2-3, is as follows: NAGVMQNPRHLVRRRGQEARLRCSPMKGHSHVYWYRQLPEEGLKFMVYLQKENIIDESGMPKERFSAEFPKEGPSILRIQQVVRGDSAAYFCASSFGQDTDTQYFGPGTRLTVL.

J is TRBJ1-2 and V is TRBV23-1; D might be TRBD1 (6 bases). TRBV23-1 is assigned to the ORF class and has an uncertain function. This CDR3 spans 12 amino acids. V was cut by 6 bases and J by 5 bases, with 10 bases left in between. CDR3 in DNA: TGCGCCAGCAGCGGACAGTTTTATGGCTACACCTTC. It translates to CASSGQFYGYTF.

The chain combines TRBV5-1 with TRBJ2-7; 8 bases align to TRBD1. Germline assignment: CDR1 SGHRS and CDR2 YFSETQ. CDR3 length: 13 amino acids. With V trimmed by 4 bases and J by 6 bases, 6 bases remained unmatched. The CDR3 coding sequence is TGCGCCAGCAGCCTCGGGACAGGTGGCGAGCAGTACTTC. Translation: CASSLGTGGEQYF.

The V call is TRBV5-1, the J call TRBJ2-1, with TRBD1 matching 7 bases. This CDR3 has 16 amino acids. Germline V gene lookup returns CDR1 SGHRS and CDR2 YFSETQ. Losses at the gene ends were 3 bases for V and 5 bases for J; bases not matched to a gene: 11. The CDR3 reads CASSWNFGTAHNEQFF. Written as DNA, the CDR3 is TGCGCCAGCAGCTGGAACTTCGGGACAGCTCACAATGAGCAGTTCTTC.

The chain joins TRBV9 to TRBJ2-1; the D gene is possibly TRBD2 (6 bases). Germline CDR1 and CDR2: SGDLS and YYNGEE. There are 15 residues in the CDR3. V lost 0 bases to trimming and J lost 8 bases, with 15 bases between them. CDR3 coding DNA: TGTGCCAGCAGCGTAGTTAGCGGATCGGGCTATGAGCAGTTCTTC. Its translation: CASSVVSGSGYEQFF.

This chain uses TRBV6-5 with TRBJ1-2; 7 nucleotides line up with TRBD1. The CDR3 spans 15 residues. The J segment lost 8 bases and the V segment lost 6 bases, leaving 15 bases of the junction unmatched. Germline CDR1 is MNHEY and CDR2 is SVGAGI. Written as DNA, the CDR3 is TGTGCCAGCAGACGAACACGACAGGGACGGGTAGGCTACACCTTC. This gives the protein CASRRTRQGRVGYTF.

The chain carries TRBV28 and TRBJ1-1; D remains ambiguous. V lost 6 bases and J lost 0, with 8 bases in between. CDR3 size: 13 residues. The germline V gene has CDR1 MDHEN and CDR2 SYDVKM. The CDR3 protein is CASSPLMNTEAFF. For the CDR3, the DNA is TGTGCCAGCAGCCCCCTAATGAACACTGAAGCTTTCTTT.

This chain connects TRBV19 to TRBJ1-2; 9 nucleotides match TRBD1. CDR3 size: 17 residues. Unmatched junction bases numbered 14, after V lost 5 bases and J lost 4 bases. Germline loops: CDR1 LNHDA, CDR2 SQIVND (reference sequence). The CDR3 nucleotides are TGTGCCAGTAGTCCACCCCTCCGGGACAGGGCCCTCTATGGCTACACCTTC. It translates to CASSPPLRDRALYGYTF.

This clone appeared a single time. The chain combines TRBV28 with TRBJ2-3; TRBD2 matches at 7 bases. V lost 8 bases to trimming and J lost 4 bases; unmatched junction nucleotides: 12. The germline gives CDR1 MDHEN, CDR2 SYDVKM. This CDR3 spans 15 amino acids. The CDR3 loop reads CASDPGGGPADTQYF. The CDR3 DNA reads as TGTGCCAGCGACCCCGGGGGAGGGCCCGCAGATACGCAGTATTTT.

The chain employs TRBV9 and TRBJ2-1, with D uncertain. The CDR3 consists of 13 residues. Germline lookup yields CDR1 SGDLS and CDR2 YYNGEE. The V gene lost 3 bases and the J gene lost 0 bases, with 4 bases spanning the gap. CDR3 DNA sequence: TGTGCCAGCAGCGCCGGCTCCTACAATGAGCAGTTCTTC. It codes for CASSAGSYNEQFF.

The chain is built from TRBV18 and TRBJ1-1; the D gene is possibly TRBD1 (5 bases). The V end was cut by 1 base, the J end by 1 base, with 7 bases between. The V gene's germline CDR1 is KGHSH and CDR2 LQKENI. This CDR3 has 14 residues. For the CDR3, the DNA is TGTGCCAGCTCACCACAGGACAAGAACACTGAAGCTTTCTTT. Residues: CASSPQDKNTEAFF. The whole variable domain, filled in from reference TRBV18 and TRBJ1-1, reads NAGVMQNPRHLVRRRGQEARLRCSPMKGHSHVYWYRQLPEEGLKFMVYLQKENIIDESGMPKERFSAEFPKEGPSILRIQQVVRGDSAAYFCASSPQDKNTEAFFGQGTRLTVV.